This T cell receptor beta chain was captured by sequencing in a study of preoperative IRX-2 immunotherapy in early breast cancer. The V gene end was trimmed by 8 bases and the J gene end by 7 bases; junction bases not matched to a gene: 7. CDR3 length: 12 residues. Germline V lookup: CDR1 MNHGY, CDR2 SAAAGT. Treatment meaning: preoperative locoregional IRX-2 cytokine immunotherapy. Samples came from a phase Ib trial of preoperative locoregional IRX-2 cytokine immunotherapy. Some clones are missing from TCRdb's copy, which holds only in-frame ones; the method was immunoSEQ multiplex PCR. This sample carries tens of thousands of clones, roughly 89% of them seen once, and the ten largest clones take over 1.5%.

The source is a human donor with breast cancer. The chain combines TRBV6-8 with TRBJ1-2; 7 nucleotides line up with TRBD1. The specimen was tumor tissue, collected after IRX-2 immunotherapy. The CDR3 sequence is CASQQGFSGYTF. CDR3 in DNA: TGTGCCAGCCAACAGGGGTTCAGTGGCTACACCTTC.